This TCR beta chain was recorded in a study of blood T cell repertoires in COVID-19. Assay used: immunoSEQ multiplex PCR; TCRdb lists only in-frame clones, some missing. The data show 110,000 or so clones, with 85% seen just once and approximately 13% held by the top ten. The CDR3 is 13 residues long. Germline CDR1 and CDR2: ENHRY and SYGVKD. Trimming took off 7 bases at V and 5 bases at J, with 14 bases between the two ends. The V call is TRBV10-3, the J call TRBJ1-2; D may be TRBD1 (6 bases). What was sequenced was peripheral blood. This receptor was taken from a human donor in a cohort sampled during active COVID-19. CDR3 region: CAINHAGQYGYTF. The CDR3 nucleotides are TGTGCCATCAATCACGCAGGACAGTATGGCTACACCTTC.